This TCR beta chain originates from a study of T cell responses to AZD1222 COVID-19 vaccine. General study results and limits: Across spike, vaccine-associated CD4 TCRs were found, dominant at 160-218 and 743-854. The repertoires were collected only after the peak T cell response. Nearly half of unique spike-specific TCRs reportedly avoided B.1.351 and B.1.1.7 mutated regions.

The V and J ends lost 0 bases and 7 bases respectively, with 12 bases between them. The CDR3 totals 15 residues. Germline loops: CDR1 LGHNA, CDR2 YSLEER. With regard to this clone: Its antigen is not identified.

Assay used: immunoSEQ multiplex PCR; TCRdb lists only in-frame clones, some missing. Among about 92,000 clones listed, approximately 91% were seen once. This TCR derives from an adult in good health. V and J are TRBV4-3 and TRBJ1-4; the D is unclear. The sequencing used peripheral blood, collected on day 0 of AZD1222 vaccination. CDR3 coding DNA: TGCGCCAGCAGCCAAGAGTTCGGACGGCCTGAAAAACTGTTTTTT. It translates to CASSQEFGRPEKLFF.